The 2 T cell receptor beta chains reported below all come from one sample, sequenced in a study of blood T cell repertoires in COVID-19. TCRdb's copy holds only in-frame clones and misses some; the assay was immunoSEQ multiplex PCR. The sample lists under 200,000 clones, 84% occurring once. Input material: peripheral blood. The receptors stem from a woman older than 75 with COVID-19, enrolled during active disease.

V and J are TRBV7-8 and TRBJ1-2; TRBD1 aligns across 8 bases. Germline CDR1 reads SGHVS; CDR2 reads FQNEAQ. With V trimmed by 2 bases and J by 7 bases, 3 bases remained unmatched. This CDR3 region has 13 residues. CDR3 DNA sequence: TGTGCCAGCAGCTTAAACAGGGGGGGTGGCTACACCTTC. This encodes CASSLNRGGGYTF.

The chain joins TRBV5-4 to TRBJ2-3, with D perhaps matching TRBD2 (6 bases). This CDR3 has 15 residues. With 1 base removed from V and 1 base from J, the gap between germline ends came to 10 bases. Germline assignment: CDR1 SGHNT and CDR2 YYREEE (reference sequence). The CDR3 spells CASSLMWGGTDTQYF. The CDR3 nucleotides are TGTGCCAGCAGCTTGATGTGGGGGGGCACAGATACGCAGTATTTT. Drawing the rest from reference TRBV5-4 and TRBJ2-3, the complete variable domain is ETGVTQSPTHLIKTRGQQVTLRCSSQSGHNTVSWYQQALGQGPQFIFQYYREEENGRGNFPPRFSGLQFPNYSSELNVNALELDDSALYLCASSLMWGGTDTQYFGPGTRLTVL.